Here is one T cell receptor beta chain with its context. The PCR employed 60 Vbeta primers together with 13 Jbeta primers. Clones were read by immunoSEQ multiplex PCR, and TCRdb kept only the in-frame ones, dropping some. The sample records 120,000 or so clones, approximately 80% being singletons. The data stem from a study of cytomegalovirus exposure and HLA in healthy donors. Germline-derived CDR1 and CDR2 are SQVTM and ANQGSEA. V was clipped by 4 bases and J by 11 bases; unmatched bases: 5. This CDR3 has 13 residues. The sequenced sample consisted of PBMCs. This rearrangement joins TRBV29-1 to TRBJ1-6, with 10 bases lining up with TRBD1. This TCR came from a young man in good health and CMV-seropositive. Written as DNA, the CDR3 is TGCAGCGTTGGCCGGGACAGGGGAACACCCCTCCACTTT. Translating it yields CSVGRDRGTPLHF.